This T cell receptor beta chain was sequenced for a study of shared clonotypes between healthy human individuals. This table comes from immunoSEQ multiplex PCR, and its TCRdb copy is limited to in-frame clones, with some not included. The data contain 400,000 to 600,000 clones, 70% to 80% of them seen just once; the ten biggest clones take up about 13%. With 6 bases clipped from V and 3 bases from J, the junction kept 7 bases outside the gene matches. CDR3 length equals 14 residues. Germline CDR1 LNHDA, CDR2 SQIVND (reference sequence). Study findings and constraints: Only blood underwent sampling, and tissue repertoires likely differ.

Notes on this clone: The antigen is undetermined.

Material: PBMCs. The sequence was collected from a woman aged 40-49 years in good health. Some clones in this sample may be carry-over from other donors' samples. This rearrangement joins TRBV19 to TRBJ1-1; 7 nucleotides match TRBD1. The CDR3 DNA follows: TGTGCCAGTAGACTACAGGGGATGGACACTGAAGCTTTCTTT. Protein product: CASRLQGMDTEAFF.